The clone carrying this T cell receptor (beta chain) was seen at least ten times. As yet, its antigen is unknown. The record originates from a study of T-cell reconstitution after alpha-beta-depleted transplantation in children. Regarding the study as a whole: When one year had passed after transplant, most T-cell counts and diversity came from newly produced T cells. Expanded clones from the graft, numbering several hundred, reportedly supplied alpha-beta T cells about two months after transplant.

Unique molecular identifiers were incorporated into the prepared TCRbeta library. One entry per CDR3 protein, called by TCRdb with MiXCR from the PCR reads. The sample lists 200,000 or so distinct CDR3 sequences; approximately 7% were seen once. This sample comprised PBMCs, obtained before TCRalphabeta/CD19-depleted stem cell transplant. This receptor was taken from a boy between 2 and 10 years old with acute lymphoblastic leukemia, due to receive a stem cell transplant.

CDR3 sequence (DNA): TGTGCCAGCAGCAAGACAGGGGTGATAGGCACCGGGGAGCTGTTTTTT. This sequence encodes CASSKTGVIGTGELFF. The V and J genes are TRBV7-8 and TRBJ2-2; 8 bases fit TRBD1. The CDR3 spans 16 residues. Looked up from germline, CDR1 is SGHVS and CDR2 is FQNEAQ. The V gene end was trimmed by 5 bases and the J gene end by 4 bases; junction bases not matched to a gene: 9. The full variable domain, in which reference TRBV7-8 and TRBJ2-2 provide the parts outside the CDR3, is GAGVSQSPRYKVAKRGQDVALRCDPISGHVSLFWYQQALGQGPEFLTYFQNEAQLDKSGLPSDRFFAERPEGSVSTLKIQRTQQEDSAVYLCASSKTGVIGTGELFFGEGSRLTVL.